Each of the 15 T cell receptor beta chains below was sequenced from the same sample in a study of control samples from healthy donors and cancer patients. This table comes from immunoSEQ multiplex PCR, and its TCRdb copy is limited to in-frame clones, with some not included. The table has roughly 150,000 clones, 88% seen once; the top ten hold approximately 1.8%. The source material was blood. These receptor sequences come from a man younger than 30 in good health.

This clone was seen once. V is TRBV5-1 and J is TRBJ2-1; 9 bases map to TRBD1. Germline V gene lookup returns CDR1 SGHRS and CDR2 YFSETQ. CDR3 size: 18 residues. Trimming at V came to 6 bases and at J to 5 bases, leaving 18 bases not matched to a gene. This chain's CDR3 is CASIQGGQGAMPNNEQFF. The CDR3 DNA is TGCGCCAGCATTCAGGGGGGACAGGGTGCTATGCCTAACAATGAGCAGTTCTTC.

This chain links TRBV19 with TRBJ2-3; 7 bases are a match to TRBD2. The CDR3 contains 15 residues. CDR1 and CDR2 from the germline V gene are LNHDA and SQIVND (reference sequence). V shed 4 bases and J 6 bases; nucleotides not matched to a gene: 10. CDR3 loop: CASSKLRGKGDTQYF. The CDR3 coding sequence is TGTGCCAGTAGTAAACTGCGGGGGAAGGGGGATACGCAGTATTTT.

V and J are TRBV18 and TRBJ2-3; 9 bases line up with TRBD2. V lost 4 bases to trimming and J lost 2 bases; unmatched junction nucleotides: 7. CDR1 KGHSH and CDR2 LQKENI come from the germline V gene. The CDR3 consists of 16 residues. CDR3 nucleotide sequence: TGTGCCAGCTCACAATCTAGCGGGGACTACACAGATACGCAGTATTTT. Protein: CASSQSSGDYTDTQYF.

This chain links TRBV30 with TRBJ1-5; D might be TRBD1 (6 bases). Looked up from germline, CDR1 is GTSNPN and CDR2 is SVGIG (reference sequence). This CDR3 has 13 amino acids. V lost 1 base and J 6 bases, leaving 10 bases between the germline ends. The chain's CDR3 is CAWSEQGVQPQHF. The CDR3, as DNA: TGTGCCTGGAGTGAACAGGGTGTTCAGCCCCAGCATTTT.

V and J are TRBV6-5 and TRBJ2-5, with 10 nucleotides matching TRBD1. Trimming cost V 7 bases and J 5 bases; bases outside gene matches: 10. Per germline, CDR1 MNHEY and CDR2 SVGAGI. This CDR3 comprises 15 residues. CDR3: CASTRKGTGEETQYF. In DNA, the CDR3 is TGTGCCAGCACCCGGAAGGGGACAGGGGAGGAGACCCAGTACTTC.

The rearrangement joins TRBV6-1 to TRBJ1-1, with 7 bases identical to TRBD1. The CDR3 length is 15 residues. Germline V lookup: CDR1 MNHNS, CDR2 SASEGT. V lost 1 base to trimming and J lost 4 bases; unmatched junction nucleotides: 6. The CDR3 loop reads CASSEEWQGVTEAFF. As DNA, the CDR3 is TGTGCCAGCAGTGAAGAGTGGCAGGGGGTCACTGAAGCTTTCTTT.

This clone was detected once. The chain's CDR3 is CASTDMRRAYEQYF. The DNA for the CDR3 is TGTGCCAGCACCGACATGCGGAGGGCCTACGAGCAGTACTTC. The chain joins TRBV28 to TRBJ2-7, with TRBD2 as a possible D gene (6 bases). This CDR3 comprises 14 residues. Germline V CDR1 and CDR2: MDHEN, SYDVKM. V shed 7 bases and J shed 2 bases, with 15 bases lying between them.

This chain links TRBV5-6 with TRBJ2-6; D is unresolved. The CDR3 consists of 16 residues. Germline V gene sequence: CDR1 SGHDT, CDR2 YYEEEE. With 0 bases removed from V and 1 base from J, the gap between germline ends came to 8 bases. DNA of the CDR3: TGTGCCAGCAGCTTGGGACCGGTTTCTGGGGCCAACGTCCTGACTTTC. Protein product: CASSLGPVSGANVLTF.

The rearrangement uses TRBV28 and TRBJ2-2, with TRBD1 identical over 7 bases. Germline V gene data show CDR1 as MDHEN and CDR2 as SYDVKM. The length of the CDR3 is 17 residues. Trimming took 2 bases from V and 5 from J; bases not matched to a gene: 11. The CDR3 is CASSLQSRDSGTGELFF. In nucleotides, the CDR3 is TGTGCCAGCAGTTTACAAAGCCGGGACAGTGGGACCGGGGAGCTGTTTTTT. Supplemented by reference TRBV28 and TRBJ2-2, the full variable domain reads DVKVTQSSRYLVKRTGEKVFLECVQDMDHENMFWYRQDPGLGLRLIYFSYDVKMKEKGDIPEGYSVSREKKERFSLILESASTNQTSMYLCASSLQSRDSGTGELFFGEGSRLTVL.

The chain uses TRBV28 and TRBJ2-2, with D unresolved. CDR1 and CDR2 from the germline V gene are MDHEN and SYDVKM. V lost 3 bases and J 4 bases, leaving 9 bases between the germline ends. The CDR3 is 14 amino acids. The CDR3 reads CASSFAGSTGELFF. For the CDR3, the DNA is TGTGCCAGCAGTTTCGCCGGCAGCACCGGGGAGCTGTTTTTT.

The chain is built from TRBV9 and TRBJ2-7, with no clear D. Germline V lookup: CDR1 SGDLS, CDR2 YYNGEE. V was trimmed by 4 bases and J by 6 bases, leaving 20 bases between them. The CDR3 contains 15 residues. The CDR3 sequence: CASSPGPSGWVEQYF. In DNA, the CDR3 is TGTGCCAGCAGCCCAGGACCGTCTGGATGGGTCGAGCAGTACTTC.

The V and J genes are TRBV28 and TRBJ1-4; D may be TRBD1 (5 bases). Trimming removed 8 bases from V and 1 base from J, with 17 bases in between. CDR1 is MDHEN, CDR2 SYDVKM, per germline. The CDR3 loop spans 16 amino acids. The CDR3 region has the DNA TGTGCCAGCGTACGAACAAGGGGAGAAACTAATGAAAAACTGTTTTTT. Protein sequence: CASVRTRGETNEKLFF.

A note on this clone: The sample holds other DNA sequences that translate to the same CDR3. The chain joins TRBV3-1 (or the pseudogene TRBV3-2) to TRBJ1-5; 9 nucleotides match TRBD1. Germline assignment: CDR1 LGHDT and CDR2 YNNKEL (reference sequence). The junction had 3 bases not matched to a gene; V was cut back by 8 bases and J by 1 base. The CDR3 length is 14 residues. The DNA for the CDR3 is TGTGCCAGCCGGGGACAGGGAAGCAATCAGCCCCAGCATTTT. Translated: CASRGQGSNQPQHF.

The gene calls are TRBV28 and TRBJ1-2; tentative D call: TRBD1 (6 bases). V gave up 3 bases and J gave up 7 bases, with 15 bases separating them. Germline CDR1 reads MDHEN; CDR2 reads SYDVKM. The CDR3 is made up of 14 amino acids. The CDR3 nucleotides read TGTGCCAGCAGTTTGGGCAGGGGCTCGGGTGGCTACACCTTC. It is translated as CASSLGRGSGGYTF.

This chain joins TRBV28 and TRBJ1-5; 8 nucleotides agree with TRBD1. V shed 2 bases, J shed 7 bases, and the junction held 1 base outside the gene matches. This CDR3 region has 13 residues. Germline-derived CDR1 and CDR2 are MDHEN and SYDVKM. CDR3 loop: CASSLQGAQPQHF. The DNA of the CDR3 is TGTGCCAGCAGTTTACAGGGGGCGCAGCCCCAGCATTTT.